This T cell receptor beta chain was captured by sequencing in a study of OX40 agonist ivuxolimab in advanced cancers. In the study overall: All patients had ivuxolimab intravenously every 2 weeks at 0.01 to 10 mg/kg.

This clone was observed a single time. At one end, the junction sequence differs from germline, possibly due to a read error. Only in-frame clones appear in the TCRdb table, and some are missing; sequencing was by immunoSEQ multiplex PCR. The sample has tens of thousands of clones; roughly 90% are singletons. This CDR3 is built from 14 residues. Germline CDR1 SGHRS, CDR2 YFSETQ. The source of this sequence is an adult with an advanced solid tumor such as melanoma, head and neck, liver or kidney cancer. Here the sequenced sample was CD4+ or CD8+ T cells sorted from blood, taken in a trial of the OX40 agonist ivuxolimab. The chain has TRBV5-1 and TRBJ1-4; D remains unclear. The DNA for the CDR3 is TGTGCCAGCAGCTTGGAAAGGGATTGGGAAAAACTGTTTTTT. Translated, it gives CASSLERDWEKLFF.